The TCR beta chain under discussion was sequenced for a study of blood T cells in healthy people across ages. The study's findings and limits: Naive T cell percentage showed a strong correlation with the diversity of TCR beta. TCR beta diversity, measured per million T cells, fell in a roughly linear way with age.

This CDR3 spans 13 amino acids. Trimming left V 0 bases short and J 10 bases short, with 10 bases between. Germline-derived CDR1 and CDR2 are SGDLS and YYNGEE. Alongside a J-beta primer mix, a sample-barcoded 5' primer served in a second PCR lasting about 7 to 11 cycles. Every molecule of cDNA carried a tag from a template-switch adaptor with 12 random nucleotides. TCRdb ran MiXCR on the 5' RACE reads and lists one entry per CDR3 protein. The table records 650,000 to 1,000,000 distinct CDR3 sequences, under 40% of them present only once. Extraction of total RNA produced a minimum of 6 micrograms from each sample. This clonotype was observed a handful of times. What it binds is unknown.

This clonotype was obtained from a man aged 18 to 30 in good health. The chain uses TRBV9 and TRBJ1-4; D not certain. The sample was blood. CDR3 residues: CASSVDLSPKLFF. CDR3 coding DNA: TGTGCCAGCAGCGTAGATCTGTCTCCAAAACTGTTTTTT.